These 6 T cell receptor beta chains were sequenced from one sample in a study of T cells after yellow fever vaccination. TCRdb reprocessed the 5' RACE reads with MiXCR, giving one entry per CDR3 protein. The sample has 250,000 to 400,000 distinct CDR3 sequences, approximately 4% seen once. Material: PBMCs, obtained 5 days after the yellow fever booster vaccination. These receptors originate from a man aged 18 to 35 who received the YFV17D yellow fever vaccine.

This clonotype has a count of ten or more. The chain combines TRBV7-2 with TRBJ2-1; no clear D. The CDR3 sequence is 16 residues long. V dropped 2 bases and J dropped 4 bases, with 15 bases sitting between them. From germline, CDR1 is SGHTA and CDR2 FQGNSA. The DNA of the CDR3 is TGTGCCAGCAGCTTATTGGGCCTAACGACTTACAATGAGCAGTTCTTC. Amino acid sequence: CASSLLGLTTYNEQFF.

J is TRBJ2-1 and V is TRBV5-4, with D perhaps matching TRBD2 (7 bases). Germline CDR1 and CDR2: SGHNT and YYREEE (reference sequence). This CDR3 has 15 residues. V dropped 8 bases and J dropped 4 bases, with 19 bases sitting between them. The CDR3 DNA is TGTGCCAGTATGGGGGGGGCGACGGATTACAATGAGCAGTTCTTC. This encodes CASMGGATDYNEQFF.

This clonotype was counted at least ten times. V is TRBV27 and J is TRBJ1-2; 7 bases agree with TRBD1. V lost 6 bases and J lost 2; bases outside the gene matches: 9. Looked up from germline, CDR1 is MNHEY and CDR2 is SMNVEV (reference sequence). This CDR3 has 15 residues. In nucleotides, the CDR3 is TGTGCCAGCAGATTCCATGACAGGGAGAACTATGGCTACACCTTC. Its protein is CASRFHDRENYGYTF.

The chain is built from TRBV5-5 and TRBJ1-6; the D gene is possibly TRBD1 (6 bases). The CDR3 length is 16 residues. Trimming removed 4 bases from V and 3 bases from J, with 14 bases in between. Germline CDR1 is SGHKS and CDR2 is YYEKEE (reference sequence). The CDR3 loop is CASSVTGRDYNSPLHF. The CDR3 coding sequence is TGTGCCAGCAGCGTGACAGGTAGAGACTATAATTCACCCCTCCACTTT.

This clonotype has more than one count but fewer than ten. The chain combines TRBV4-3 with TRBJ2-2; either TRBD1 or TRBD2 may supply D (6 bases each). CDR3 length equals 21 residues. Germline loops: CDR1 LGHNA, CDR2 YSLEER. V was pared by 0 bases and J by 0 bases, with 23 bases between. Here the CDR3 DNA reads TGCGCCAGCAGCCAAGAGGAGGGACACCGATGGCTACCAACGAACACCGGGGAGCTGTTTTTT. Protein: CASSQEEGHRWLPTNTGELFF.

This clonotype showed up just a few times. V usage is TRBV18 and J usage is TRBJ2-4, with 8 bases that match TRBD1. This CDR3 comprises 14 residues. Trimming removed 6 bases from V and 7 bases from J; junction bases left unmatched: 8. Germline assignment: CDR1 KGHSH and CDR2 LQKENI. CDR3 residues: CASSPGGSANIQYF. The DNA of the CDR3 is TGTGCCAGCTCTCCAGGGGGCTCCGCTAACATTCAGTACTTC.